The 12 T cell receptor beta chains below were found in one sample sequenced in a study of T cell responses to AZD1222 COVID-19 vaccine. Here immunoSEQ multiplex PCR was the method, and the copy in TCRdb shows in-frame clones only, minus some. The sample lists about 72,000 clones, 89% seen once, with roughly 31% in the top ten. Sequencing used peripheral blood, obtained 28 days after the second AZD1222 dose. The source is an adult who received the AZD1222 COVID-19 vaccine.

The CDR3 DNA sequence: TGTGCCAGCAGTACGGGACAGGGGTATGGCTACACCTTC. It encodes CASSTGQGYGYTF. The chain uses TRBV12-3 or TRBV12-4 and TRBJ1-2; TRBD1 agrees at 10 bases. V was pared by 5 bases and J by 5 bases, with 2 bases of the junction left unmatched. The CDR3 covers 13 residues.

The chain's CDR3 is CASSTYGGQETQYF. In nucleotides, the CDR3 is TGTGCCAGCAGCACTTACGGAGGCCAAGAGACCCAGTACTTC. J is TRBJ2-5 and V is TRBV9; tentatively, D is TRBD2 (5 bases). The germline gives CDR1 SGDLS, CDR2 YYNGEE. The CDR3 covers 14 residues. V lost 4 bases, J lost 1 base, and 11 bases lay in between.

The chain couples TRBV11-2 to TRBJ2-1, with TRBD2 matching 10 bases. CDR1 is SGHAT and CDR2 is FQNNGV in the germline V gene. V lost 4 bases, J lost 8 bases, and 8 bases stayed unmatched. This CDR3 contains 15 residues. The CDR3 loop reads CASSSLSGRADEQFF. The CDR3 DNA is TGTGCCAGCAGCTCTCTAAGCGGGAGGGCCGATGAGCAGTTCTTC.

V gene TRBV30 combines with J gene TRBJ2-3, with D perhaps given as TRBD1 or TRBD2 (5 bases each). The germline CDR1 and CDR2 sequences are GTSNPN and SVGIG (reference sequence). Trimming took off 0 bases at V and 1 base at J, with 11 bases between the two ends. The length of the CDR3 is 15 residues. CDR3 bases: TGTGCCTGGAGTGTACGAAGAGGGGGCACAGATACGCAGTATTTT. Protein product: CAWSVRRGGTDTQYF. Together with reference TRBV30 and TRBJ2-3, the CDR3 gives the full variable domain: SQTIHQWPATLVQPVGSPLSLECTVEGTSNPNLYWYRQAAGRGLQLLFYSVGIGQISSEVPQNLSASRPQDRQFILSSKKLLLSDSGFYLCAWSVRRGGTDTQYFGPGTRLTVL.

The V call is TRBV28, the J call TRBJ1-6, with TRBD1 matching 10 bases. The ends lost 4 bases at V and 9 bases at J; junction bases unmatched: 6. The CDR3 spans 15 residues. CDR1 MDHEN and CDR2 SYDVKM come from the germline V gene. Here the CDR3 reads CASSYRDRGGSPLHF. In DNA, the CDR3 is TGTGCCAGCAGTTACCGGGACAGGGGAGGTTCACCCCTCCACTTT.

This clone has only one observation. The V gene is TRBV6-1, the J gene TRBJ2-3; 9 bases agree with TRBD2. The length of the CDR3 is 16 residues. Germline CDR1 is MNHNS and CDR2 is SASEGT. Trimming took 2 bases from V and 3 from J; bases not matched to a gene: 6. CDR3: CASSERLAEETDTQYF. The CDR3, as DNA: TGTGCCAGCAGTGAACGACTAGCGGAGGAGACAGATACGCAGTATTTT.

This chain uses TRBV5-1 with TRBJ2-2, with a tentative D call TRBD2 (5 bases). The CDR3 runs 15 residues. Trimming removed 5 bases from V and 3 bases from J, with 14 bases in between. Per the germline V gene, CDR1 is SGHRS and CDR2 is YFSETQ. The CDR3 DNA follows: TGCGCCAGCAGAGAGGGCCACGGTTACACCGGGGAGCTGTTTTTT. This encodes CASREGHGYTGELFF.

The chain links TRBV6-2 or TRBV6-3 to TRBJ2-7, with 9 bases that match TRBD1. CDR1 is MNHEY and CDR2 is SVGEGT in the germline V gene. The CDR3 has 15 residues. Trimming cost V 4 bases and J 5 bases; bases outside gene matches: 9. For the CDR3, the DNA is TGTGCCAGCAGTTCCCCACACAGGGGGCCCGACGAGCAGTACTTC. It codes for CASSSPHRGPDEQYF.

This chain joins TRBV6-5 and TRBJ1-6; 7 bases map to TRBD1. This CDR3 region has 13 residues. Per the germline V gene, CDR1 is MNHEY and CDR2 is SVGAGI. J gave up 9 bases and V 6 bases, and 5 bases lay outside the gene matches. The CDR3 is CASREDRPSPLHF. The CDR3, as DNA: TGTGCCAGCAGAGAGGACAGGCCTTCACCCCTCCACTTT.

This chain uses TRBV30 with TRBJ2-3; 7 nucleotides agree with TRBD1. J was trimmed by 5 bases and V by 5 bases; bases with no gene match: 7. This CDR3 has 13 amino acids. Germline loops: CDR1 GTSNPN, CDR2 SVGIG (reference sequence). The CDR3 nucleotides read TGTGCCTGGGCAAGTACAGGGGTAGATACGCAGTATTTT. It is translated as CAWASTGVDTQYF. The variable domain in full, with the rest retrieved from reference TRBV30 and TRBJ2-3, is SQTIHQWPATLVQPVGSPLSLECTVEGTSNPNLYWYRQAAGRGLQLLFYSVGIGQISSEVPQNLSASRPQDRQFILSSKKLLLSDSGFYLCAWASTGVDTQYFGPGTRLTVL.

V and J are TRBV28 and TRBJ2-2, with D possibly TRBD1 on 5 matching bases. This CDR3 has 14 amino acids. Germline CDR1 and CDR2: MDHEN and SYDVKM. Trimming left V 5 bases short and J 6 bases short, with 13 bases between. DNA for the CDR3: TGTGCCAGCAGTCTTCCTGGACAACCCGGGGAGCTGTTTTTT. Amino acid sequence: CASSLPGQPGELFF.

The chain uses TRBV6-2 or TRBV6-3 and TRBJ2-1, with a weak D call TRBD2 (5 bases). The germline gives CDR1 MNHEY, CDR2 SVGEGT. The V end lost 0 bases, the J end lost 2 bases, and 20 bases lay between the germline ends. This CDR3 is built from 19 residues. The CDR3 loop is CASSYSVTEWRAAYNEQFF. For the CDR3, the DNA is TGTGCCAGCAGTTACTCGGTTACAGAGTGGCGGGCAGCCTACAATGAGCAGTTCTTC.